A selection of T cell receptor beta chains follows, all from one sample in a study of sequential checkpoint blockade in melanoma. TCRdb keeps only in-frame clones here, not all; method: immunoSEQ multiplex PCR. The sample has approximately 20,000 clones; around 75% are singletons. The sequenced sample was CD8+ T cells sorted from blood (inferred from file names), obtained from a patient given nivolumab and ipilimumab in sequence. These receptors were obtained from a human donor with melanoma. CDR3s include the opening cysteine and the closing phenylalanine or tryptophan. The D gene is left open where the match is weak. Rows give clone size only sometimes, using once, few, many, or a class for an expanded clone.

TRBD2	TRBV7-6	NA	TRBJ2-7	TGTGCCAGCAGCTTAGGGGATGGGGGACTAGCGGCTTTCAAGCAGTACTTC	CASSLGDGGLAAFKQYF
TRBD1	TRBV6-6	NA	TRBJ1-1	TGTGCGTCAGGGGGCACTGAAGCTTTCTTT	CASGGTEAFF
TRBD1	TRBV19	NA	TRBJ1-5	TGTGCCAGTATCGGGCCGGGACAGCAAAATCAGCCCCAGCATTTT	CASIGPGQQNQPQHF
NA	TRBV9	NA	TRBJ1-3	TGTGCCAGCAGCGTAGTCGAGGGAGACGGAAACACCATATATTTT	CASSVVEGDGNTIYF
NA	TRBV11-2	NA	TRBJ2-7	TGTGCCAGCAGCTCCGGGATTTCAACGTTGGAGCAGTACTTC	CASSSGISTLEQYF
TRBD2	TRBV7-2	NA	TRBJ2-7	TGTGCCAGCAGCTTAGAACTAGCGGGAGAGTGCTACTTC	CASSLELAGECYF
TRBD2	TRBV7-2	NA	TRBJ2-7	TGTGCCAGCAGCTTCGGACTAGCGAGCGTTTCCAATCTCTACGAGCAGTACTTC	CASSFGLASVSNLYEQYF
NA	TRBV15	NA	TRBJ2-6	TGTGCCACCAGCAGAGATGGAGGGACCGGGGCCAACGTCCTGACTTTC	CATSRDGGTGANVLTF
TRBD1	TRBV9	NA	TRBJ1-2	TGTGCCAGCAGCGTAGCTGGGACAGGGGGCGCCCTTTATGGCTACACCTTC	CASSVAGTGGALYGYTF
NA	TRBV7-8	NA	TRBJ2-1	TGTGCCAGCAGCCGGGACTTAACCTACAATGAGCAGTTCTTC	CASSRDLTYNEQFF
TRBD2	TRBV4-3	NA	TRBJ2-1	TGCGCCAGCGCAACATCATTCTTAGCGGGAGCGGACAATGAGCAGTTCTTC	CASATSFLAGADNEQFF
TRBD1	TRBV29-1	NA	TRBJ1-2	TGCAGCGTGGGGACAGGGGGACCGGGCTACACCTTC	CSVGTGGPGYTF
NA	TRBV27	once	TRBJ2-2	TGTGCCAGCAGTAAGCGGGTCGGGAACACCGGGGAGCTGTTTTTT	CASSKRVGNTGELFF
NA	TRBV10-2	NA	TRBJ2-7	TGCGCCACCCTAGAGGCGAGCACCTACGAGCAGTACTTC	CATLEASTYEQYF
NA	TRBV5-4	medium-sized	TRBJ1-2	TGTGCCAGCAGCTTGCAGCAGGGCCAACCTAACTATGGCTACACCTTC	CASSLQQGQPNYGYTF
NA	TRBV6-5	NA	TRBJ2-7	TGTGCCAGCAGTTACCGGGAAGGGGGTTACGAGCAGTACTTC	CASSYREGGYEQYF
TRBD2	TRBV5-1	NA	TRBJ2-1	TGCGCCAGCAGCTTGGTAGCGGGGGCTGAGTTCTTC	CASSLVAGAEFF
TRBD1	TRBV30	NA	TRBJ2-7	TGTGCCTGGAGCCCGACAGGGGGCGACGAGCAGTACTTC	CAWSPTGGDEQYF
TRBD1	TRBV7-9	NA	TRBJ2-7	TGTGCCAGCAGCTTACCCGGACAGGGCAGCTCCTACGAGCAGTACTTC	CASSLPGQGSSYEQYF
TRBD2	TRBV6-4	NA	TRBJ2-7	TGTGCCAGCCGGGGCCCGCCATCTAGCGGGAGTGCACACGAGCAGTACTTC	CASRGPPSSGSAHEQYF
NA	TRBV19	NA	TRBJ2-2	TGTGCCAGTATTGGCCCCGGGGAGCTGTTTTTT	CASIGPGELFF
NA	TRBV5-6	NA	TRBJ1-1	TGTGCCAGCAGCTTGGGACGGGGGTGGACTGAAGCTTTCTTT	CASSLGRGWTEAFF
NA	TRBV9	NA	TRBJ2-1	TGTGCCAGCAGCGTGTTCCCCTGGGCAGGGGATTACAATGAGCAGTTCTTC	CASSVFPWAGDYNEQFF
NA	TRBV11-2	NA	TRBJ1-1	TGTGCCAGCGGTAGTATGAACACTGAAGCTTTCTTT	CASGSMNTEAFF
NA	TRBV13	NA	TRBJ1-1	TGTGCCAGCAGCGTACAGACTCGGGGGGACACTGAAGCTTTCTTT	CASSVQTRGDTEAFF
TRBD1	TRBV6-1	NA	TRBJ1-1	TGTGCCAGCAGTGGGCGGGTAGGGACAGTGAACACTGAAGCTTTCTTT	CASSGRVGTVNTEAFF
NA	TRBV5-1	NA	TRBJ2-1	TGCGCCAGCAGCTTGGAAGGCCCGCCGGCCGCGGATGAGCAGTTCTTC	CASSLEGPPAADEQFF
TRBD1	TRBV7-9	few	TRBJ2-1	TGTGCCAGCAGCTTCCCCGGCTCCAGGGGGCACAATGAGCAGTTCTTC	CASSFPGSRGHNEQFF
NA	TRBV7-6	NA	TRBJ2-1	TGTGCCAGCAGCTTAGCGAAAGGACAAGGCACCTACAATGAGCAGTTCTTC	CASSLAKGQGTYNEQFF
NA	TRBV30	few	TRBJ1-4	TGTGCCTGGGGAGCAGGGCGGGAAAAACTGTTTTTT	CAWGAGREKLFF
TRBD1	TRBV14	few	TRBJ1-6	TGTGCCAGCAGCCAGGGGACAGGGCACAGCTCCTATAATTCACCCCTCCACTTT	CASSQGTGHSSYNSPLHF
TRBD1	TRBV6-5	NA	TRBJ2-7	TGTGCCAGCAGTTACTCGACAGGGCAAAACGAGCAGTACTTC	CASSYSTGQNEQYF